What follows are 24 T cell receptor beta chains derived from one specimen sequenced in a study of beta chain features in type 1 diabetes. The sequenced template was cDNA made from the entire isolated RNA. Assay used: immunoSEQ multiplex PCR; TCRdb lists only in-frame clones, some missing. The sample includes under 800,000 clones, around 16% of them seen just once. What was sequenced was naive CD4+ T cells from blood. These receptors came from a man aged 18 to 29 in good health.

This clone was seen a handful of times. The chain recombines TRBV10-3 with TRBJ2-7; D perhaps matches TRBD1 (6 bases). Trimming cost V 2 bases and J 2 bases, with 16 bases left between them. The germline CDR1 and CDR2 sequences are ENHRY and SYGVKD. This CDR3 region has 16 residues. This chain's CDR3 is CAISEVQGIVAYEQYF. CDR3 nucleotides: TGTGCCATCAGTGAGGTACAGGGCATAGTGGCCTACGAGCAGTACTTC.

This sequence joins TRBV7-3 and TRBJ2-1, with TRBD2 as a possible D gene (7 bases). There are 15 residues in the CDR3. V lost 5 bases to trimming and J lost 0 bases, with 11 bases between them. Per the germline V gene, CDR1 is SGHTA and CDR2 is FQGTGA. CDR3 DNA: TGTGCCAGCAGCCCCGGGGGGCCCTCCTACAATGAGCAGTTCTTC. It specifies CASSPGGPSYNEQFF.

This CDR3 is CASSLSLAGPYEQYF. CDR3 bases: TGTGCCAGCAGCTTATCACTAGCGGGACCCTACGAGCAGTACTTC. The rearrangement joins TRBV7-3 to TRBJ2-7; TRBD2 aligns across 10 bases. V lost 2 bases and J lost 2; bases outside the gene matches: 3. CDR1 is SGHTA, CDR2 FQGTGA, per germline. The length of the CDR3 is 15 residues.

The V and J genes are TRBV4-3 and TRBJ2-1; D is uncertain. Germline V gives CDR1 LGHNA, CDR2 YSLEER. Trimming stripped 0 bases from V and 8 bases from J, with 17 bases between. The CDR3 contains 16 residues. The CDR3 loop reads CASSQDPRPLLHEQFF. Here the CDR3 DNA reads TGCGCCAGCAGCCAAGATCCGAGACCCTTGCTCCATGAGCAGTTCTTC.

This clone was counted only a few times. The rearrangement links TRBV4-2 to TRBJ2-3; D not resolved. V was trimmed by 0 bases and J by 0 bases, leaving 7 bases between them. Germline V gene data show CDR1 as LGHNA and CDR2 as YNFKEQ. The length of the CDR3 is 15 residues. The CDR3 DNA reads TGTGCCAGCAGCCAAGATCCGGCTAGCACAGATACGCAGTATTTT. This gives the protein CASSQDPASTDTQYF.

The V and J genes are TRBV19 and TRBJ1-1; weak D call: TRBD1 (5 bases). This CDR3 comprises 13 residues. V shed 9 bases and J shed 0 bases, with 11 bases lying between them. CDR1 and CDR2 (germline): LNHDA, SQIVND (reference sequence). The CDR3 nucleotides are TGTGCCAGCCTGGGGGTGATGAACACTGAAGCTTTCTTT. Its translation is CASLGVMNTEAFF.

A few counts support this clone. The chain joins TRBV18 to TRBJ2-2; tentatively, D is TRBD2 (5 bases). V was clipped by 2 bases and J by 1 base, with 8 bases between them. From germline, CDR1 is KGHSH and CDR2 LQKENI. This CDR3 is 15 amino acids long. CDR3 in amino acids: CASSPIAGNTGELFF. The DNA of the CDR3 is TGTGCCAGCTCACCAATCGCGGGGAACACCGGGGAGCTGTTTTTT.

As to this clone: The same CDR3 also results from other DNA sequences found in this sample. The gene calls are TRBV2 and TRBJ2-7; TRBD2 aligns across 10 bases. Trimming at V came to 0 bases and at J to 5 bases, leaving 7 bases not matched to a gene. Per the germline V gene, CDR1 is SNHLY and CDR2 is FYNNEI. CDR3 length: 16 amino acids. The CDR3 DNA reads TGTGCCAGCAGTGAAGCTCTAGCGGGAGCACAGGACGAGCAGTACTTC. This gives the protein CASSEALAGAQDEQYF. The full variable domain, with the rest looked up from reference TRBV2 and TRBJ2-7, is EPEVTQTPSHQVTQMGQEVILRCVPISNHLYFYWYRQILGQKVEFLVSFYNNEISEKSEIFDDQFSVERPDGSNFTLKIRSTKLEDSAMYFCASSEALAGAQDEQYFGPGTRLTVT.

The CDR3 DNA is TGCAGTGCCCGGGCGGTCAATGAGCAGTTCTTC. Translating it yields CSARAVNEQFF. The rearrangement joins TRBV20-1 to TRBJ2-1; D gene unclear. Germline assignment: CDR1 DFQATT and CDR2 SNEGSKA (reference sequence). V dropped 6 bases and J dropped 6 bases, with 9 bases sitting between them. The CDR3 covers 11 residues.

This clone has only a few counts. The rearrangement links TRBV29-1 to TRBJ2-3; tentative D call: TRBD1 (5 bases). V dropped 6 bases and J dropped 4 bases, with 17 bases sitting between them. Germline V gene data show CDR1 as SQVTM and CDR2 as ANQGSEA. The CDR3 has 14 amino acids. The CDR3 is CSVLNRNPADTQYF. CDR3 DNA: TGCAGCGTACTAAACAGGAATCCGGCAGATACGCAGTATTTT.

This clone occurred a few times. At one of its ends the junction is not consistent with the germline gene, which may arise from a read error. This chain links TRBV27 with TRBJ2-2; perhaps TRBD2 as D (7 bases). The germline gives CDR1 MNHEY, CDR2 SMNVEV (reference sequence). The CDR3 extends over 13 amino acids. The CDR3 DNA is TGTGCCAGCAGTTTATCAGGGGGGGGCAAACCGATTTTT. Its translation is CASSLSGGGKPIF.

The V call is TRBV11-2, the J call TRBJ1-2, with 7 positions matching TRBD1. After removal of 6 bases from V and 7 bases from J, the junction contained 8 bases not matched to a gene. The CDR3 is 13 amino acids. From germline, CDR1 is SGHAT and CDR2 FQNNGV. CDR3 nucleotide sequence: TGTGCCAGCAGGACGTACAGGGGCGGTGGCTACACCTTC. Translating it yields CASRTYRGGGYTF.

This clone was counted a few times. The CDR3 reads CASLGRGRGKETQYF. CDR3 nucleotides: TGTGCCAGTCTAGGACGGGGGAGGGGAAAAGAGACCCAGTACTTC. This rearrangement joins TRBV7-2 to TRBJ2-5, with 7 bases lining up with TRBD2. This CDR3 comprises 15 residues. Germline CDR1 SGHTA, CDR2 FQGNSA. The V segment lost 9 bases and the J segment 3 bases; nucleotides outside the gene matches: 13.

A remark on this clone: Additional DNA sequences in this sample encode the identical CDR3. V and J are TRBV5-1 and TRBJ2-7; a possible D gene is TRBD1 (6 bases). The germline gives CDR1 SGHRS, CDR2 YFSETQ. V shed 1 base and J shed 2 bases, with 7 bases lying between them. This CDR3 is 13 amino acids long. The CDR3 loop is CASSLTGTYEQYF. The CDR3 DNA reads as TGCGCCAGCAGCTTGACAGGGACCTACGAGCAGTACTTC.

This clone came up a few times. The chain has TRBV28 and TRBJ2-5; D is possibly TRBD1 or TRBD2 (5 bases each). Trimming stripped 2 bases from V and 7 bases from J, with 14 bases between. The CDR3 runs to 14 residues. Germline loops: CDR1 MDHEN, CDR2 SYDVKM. In DNA, the CDR3 is TGTGCCAGCAGTTTACCACAGGTCCGGGGGACCCAGTACTTC. It yields the protein CASSLPQVRGTQYF. Looking up the rest from reference TRBV28 and TRBJ2-5 gives the full variable domain: DVKVTQSSRYLVKRTGEKVFLECVQDMDHENMFWYRQDPGLGLRLIYFSYDVKMKEKGDIPEGYSVSREKKERFSLILESASTNQTSMYLCASSLPQVRGTQYFGPGTRLLVL.

The rearrangement joins TRBV2 to TRBJ1-4, with TRBD1 identical over 8 bases. Trimming at V came to 8 bases and at J to 5 bases, leaving 4 bases not matched to a gene. This CDR3 spans 13 amino acids. Germline CDR1 SNHLY, CDR2 FYNNEI. The CDR3, as DNA: TGTGCCAGCCTCCGGGACAGGAATGAAAAACTGTTTTTT. Translation gives CASLRDRNEKLFF. The whole variable domain, remainder taken from reference TRBV2 and TRBJ1-4, is EPEVTQTPSHQVTQMGQEVILRCVPISNHLYFYWYRQILGQKVEFLVSFYNNEISEKSEIFDDQFSVERPDGSNFTLKIRSTKLEDSAMYFCASLRDRNEKLFFGSGTQLSVL.

This clone was seen only a few times. The J gene is TRBJ2-3, the V gene TRBV7-2; D is undetermined. Germline V lookup: CDR1 SGHTA, CDR2 FQGNSA. The CDR3 totals 15 residues. V was clipped by 0 bases and J by 0 bases, with 7 bases between them. In DNA, the CDR3 is TGTGCCAGCAGCTTAGCGGGAATTAGCACAGATACGCAGTATTTT. Translated, it gives CASSLAGISTDTQYF.

The gene calls are TRBV15 and TRBJ1-1; D ambiguous. Looked up from germline, CDR1 is LNHNV and CDR2 is YYDKDF (reference sequence). Trimming removed 6 bases from V and 0 bases from J, with 17 bases in between. The CDR3 is made up of 16 amino acids. The CDR3 bases are TGTGCCACCAGAGCCCGAGAGGGCATCATGAACACTGAAGCTTTCTTT. It is translated as CATRAREGIMNTEAFF.

This clone was found a few times. The rearrangement uses TRBV7-9 and TRBJ2-7; no reliable D call. With 2 bases removed from V and 4 bases from J, the gap between germline ends came to 18 bases. Germline lookup yields CDR1 SEHNR and CDR2 FQNEAQ (reference sequence). This CDR3 has 16 amino acids. As DNA, the CDR3 is TGTGCCAGCAGCTTACGGTCAGGTGGAGCCTCGTACGAGCAGTACTTC. This sequence encodes CASSLRSGGASYEQYF.

V usage is TRBV2 and J usage is TRBJ2-7; 9 bases agree with TRBD1. CDR3 length: 14 amino acids. Germline assignment: CDR1 SNHLY and CDR2 FYNNEI. With 5 bases clipped from V and 6 bases from J, the junction kept 8 bases outside the gene matches. CDR3 sequence (DNA): TGTGCCAGCAGTCCCGGACAGGGGTTTGGCGAGCAGTACTTC. Its translation is CASSPGQGFGEQYF.

The V call is TRBV6-1, the J call TRBJ1-1; D not resolved. From germline, CDR1 is MNHNS and CDR2 SASEGT. CDR3 size: 13 residues. V lost 6 bases, J lost 1 base, and 9 bases lay in between. The CDR3 DNA reads as TGTGCCAGCAGCTCCGGAGGGAACACTGAAGCTTTCTTT. Its protein product is CASSSGGNTEAFF.

In the case of this clone: The sample carries other DNA sequences with the same CDR3. The chain combines TRBV7-2 with TRBJ2-3; D call uncertain. The CDR3 contains 12 residues. Germline assignment: CDR1 SGHTA and CDR2 FQGNSA. With 5 bases removed from V and 3 bases from J, the gap between germline ends came to 6 bases. In DNA, the CDR3 is TGTGCCAGCAGCCTCAGGACAGATACGCAGTATTTT. Its translation is CASSLRTDTQYF.

This clone occurred many times. The gene calls are TRBV7-9 and TRBJ2-1; 8 positions match TRBD2. Germline values: CDR1 SEHNR, CDR2 FQNEAQ (reference sequence). With 7 bases clipped from V and 6 bases from J, the junction kept 5 bases outside the gene matches. This CDR3 has 13 residues. DNA for the CDR3: TGTGCCAGCACCCGTAGCGGGGCCAATGAGCAGTTCTTC. Translating it yields CASTRSGANEQFF.

The chain couples TRBV4-1 to TRBJ1-2; D not resolved. The CDR3 spans 13 residues. Germline V gene lookup returns CDR1 MGHRA and CDR2 YSYEKL. The germline V and J ends were trimmed by 0 bases and 2 bases, with 4 bases remaining between them. The CDR3 loop is CASSQDKNYGYTF. The DNA of the CDR3 is TGCGCCAGCAGCCAAGATAAGAACTATGGCTACACCTTC.